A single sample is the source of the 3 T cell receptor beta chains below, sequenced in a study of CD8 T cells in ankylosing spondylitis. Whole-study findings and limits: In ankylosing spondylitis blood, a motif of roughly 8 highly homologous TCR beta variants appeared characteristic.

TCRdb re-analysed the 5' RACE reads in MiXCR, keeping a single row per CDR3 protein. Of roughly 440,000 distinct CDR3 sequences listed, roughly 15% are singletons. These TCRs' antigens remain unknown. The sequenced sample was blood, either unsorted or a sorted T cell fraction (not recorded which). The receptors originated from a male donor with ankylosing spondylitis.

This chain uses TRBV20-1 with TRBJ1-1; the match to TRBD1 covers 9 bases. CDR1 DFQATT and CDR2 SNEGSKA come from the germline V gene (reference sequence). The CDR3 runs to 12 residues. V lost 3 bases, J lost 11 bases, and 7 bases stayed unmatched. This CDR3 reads CSARGDRVRAFF. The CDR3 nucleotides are TGCAGTGCTAGGGGGGACAGGGTGAGGGCTTTCTTT.

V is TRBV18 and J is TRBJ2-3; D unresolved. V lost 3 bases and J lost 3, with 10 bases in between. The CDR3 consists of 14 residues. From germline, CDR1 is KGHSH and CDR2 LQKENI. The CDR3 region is CASSPTKLTDTQYF. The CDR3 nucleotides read TGTGCCAGCTCACCGACGAAGCTAACAGATACGCAGTATTTT. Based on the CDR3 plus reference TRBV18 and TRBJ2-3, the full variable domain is NAGVMQNPRHLVRRRGQEARLRCSPMKGHSHVYWYRQLPEEGLKFMVYLQKENIIDESGMPKERFSAEFPKEGPSILRIQQVVRGDSAAYFCASSPTKLTDTQYFGPGTRLTVL.

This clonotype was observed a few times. As DNA, the CDR3 is TGCAGTGCTAGCCGGATCAAGTCGTACGAGCAGTACTTC. Translating it yields CSASRIKSYEQYF. The chain joins TRBV20-1 to TRBJ2-7, with D uncertain. Trimming took 3 bases from V and 4 from J, leaving 13 bases between them. The CDR3 covers 13 residues. Germline values: CDR1 DFQATT, CDR2 SNEGSKA (reference sequence).